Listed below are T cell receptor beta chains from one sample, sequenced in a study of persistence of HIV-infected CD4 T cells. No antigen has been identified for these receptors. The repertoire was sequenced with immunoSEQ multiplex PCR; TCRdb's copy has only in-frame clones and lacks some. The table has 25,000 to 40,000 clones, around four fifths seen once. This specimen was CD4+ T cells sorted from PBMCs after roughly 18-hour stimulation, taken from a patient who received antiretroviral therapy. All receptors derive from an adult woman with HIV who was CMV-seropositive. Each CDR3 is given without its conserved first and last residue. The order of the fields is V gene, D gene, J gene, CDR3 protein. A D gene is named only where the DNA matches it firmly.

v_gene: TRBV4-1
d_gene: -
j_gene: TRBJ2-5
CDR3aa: ASSQDFGEETQY

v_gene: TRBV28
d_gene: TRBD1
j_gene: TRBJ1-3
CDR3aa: ASSDRGGNTIY

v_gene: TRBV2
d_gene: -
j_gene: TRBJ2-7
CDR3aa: ASSKTRSGREQY

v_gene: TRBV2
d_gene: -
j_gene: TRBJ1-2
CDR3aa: ASRSTWDGKFT

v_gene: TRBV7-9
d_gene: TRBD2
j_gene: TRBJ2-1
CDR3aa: ASSPLLAGGHSEQF

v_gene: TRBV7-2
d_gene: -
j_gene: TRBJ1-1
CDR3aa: ASSLRGPPNTEAF

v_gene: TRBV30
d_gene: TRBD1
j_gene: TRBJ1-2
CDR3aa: AWSPERTGKGYT

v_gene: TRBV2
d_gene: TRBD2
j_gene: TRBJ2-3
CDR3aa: ASSERLAGTDTQY

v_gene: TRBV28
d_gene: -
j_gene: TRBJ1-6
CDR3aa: ASSLYGTPAPLH

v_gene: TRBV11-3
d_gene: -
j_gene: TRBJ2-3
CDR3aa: ASSLYGGPRGRADTQY

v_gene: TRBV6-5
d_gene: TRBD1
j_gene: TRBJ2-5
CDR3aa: ASSSGTGGETQY

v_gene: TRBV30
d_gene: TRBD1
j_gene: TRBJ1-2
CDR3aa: AWSDGTGGYGYT

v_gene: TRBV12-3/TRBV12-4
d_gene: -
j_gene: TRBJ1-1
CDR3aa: ASSNGINTEAF

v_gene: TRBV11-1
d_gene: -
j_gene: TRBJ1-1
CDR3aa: ASSLYRETEAF

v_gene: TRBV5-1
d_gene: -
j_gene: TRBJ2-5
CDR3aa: ASSLDLGETQY

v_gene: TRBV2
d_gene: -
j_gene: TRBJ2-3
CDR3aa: ASTSYDRNTQY

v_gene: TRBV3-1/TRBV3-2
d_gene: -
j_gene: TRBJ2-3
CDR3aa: ASSQAAVRLSSTDTQY

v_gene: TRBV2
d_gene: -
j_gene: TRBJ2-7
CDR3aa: ASSEGGVYEQY

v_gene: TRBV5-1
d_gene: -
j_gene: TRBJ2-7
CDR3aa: ASSLGYEQY

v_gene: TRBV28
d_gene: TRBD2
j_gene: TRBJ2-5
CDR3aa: ASSLPGGAGYVQETQY

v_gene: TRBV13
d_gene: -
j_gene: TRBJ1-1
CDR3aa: ASTVRVNTEAF

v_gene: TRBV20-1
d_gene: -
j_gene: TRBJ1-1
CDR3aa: SAPRNTEAF

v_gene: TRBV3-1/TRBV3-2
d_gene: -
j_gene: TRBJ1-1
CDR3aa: ASSQDLSVGGRNTEAF

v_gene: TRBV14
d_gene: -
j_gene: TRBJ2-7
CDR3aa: ASSQDRAYEQY

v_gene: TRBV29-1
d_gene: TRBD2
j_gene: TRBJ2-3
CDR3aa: SVQTSGSRGDTQY

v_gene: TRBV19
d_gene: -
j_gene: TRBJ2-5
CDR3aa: ASSSAGARETQY

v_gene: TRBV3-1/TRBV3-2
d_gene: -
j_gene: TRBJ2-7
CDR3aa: ASSQADYEQY

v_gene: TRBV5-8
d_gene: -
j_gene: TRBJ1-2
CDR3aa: ASSLVAQGAYGYT

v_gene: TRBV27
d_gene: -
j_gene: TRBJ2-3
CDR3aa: ASSLSRGADTQY

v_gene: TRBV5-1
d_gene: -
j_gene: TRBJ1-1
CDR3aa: ASSLERALNTEAF

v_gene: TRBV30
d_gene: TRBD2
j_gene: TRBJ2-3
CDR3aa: AWSVGASGGADTQY

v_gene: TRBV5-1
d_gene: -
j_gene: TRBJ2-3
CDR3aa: ASSVTGDGTQY

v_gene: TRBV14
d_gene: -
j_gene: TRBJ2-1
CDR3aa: ASSQYLGRTDEQF

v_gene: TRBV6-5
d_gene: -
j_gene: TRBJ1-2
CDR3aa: ASSRQGGGYGYT

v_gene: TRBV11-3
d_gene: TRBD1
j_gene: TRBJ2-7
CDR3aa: ASRSYERGPGEQY

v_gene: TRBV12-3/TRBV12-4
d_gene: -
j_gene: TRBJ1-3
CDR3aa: ASSFRQGNTIY

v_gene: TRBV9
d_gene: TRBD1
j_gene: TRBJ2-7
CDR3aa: ASSVAGTGGGEQY

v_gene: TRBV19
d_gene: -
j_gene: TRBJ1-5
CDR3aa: ASSIKQGTSQPQH

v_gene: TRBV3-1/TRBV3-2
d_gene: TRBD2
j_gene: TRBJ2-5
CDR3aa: ASSHERDLSKTQY

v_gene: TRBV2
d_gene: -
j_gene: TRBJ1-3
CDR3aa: ASSDRARSDGNTIY

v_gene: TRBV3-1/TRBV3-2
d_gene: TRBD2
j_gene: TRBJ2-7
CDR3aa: ASSSYGTSSYEQY

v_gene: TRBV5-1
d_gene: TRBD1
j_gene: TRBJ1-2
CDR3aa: ASSIYRGLLGYT

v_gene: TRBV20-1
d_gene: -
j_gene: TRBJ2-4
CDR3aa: SAGHQNIQY

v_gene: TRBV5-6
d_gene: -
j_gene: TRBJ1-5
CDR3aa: ASSLTDSNQPQH

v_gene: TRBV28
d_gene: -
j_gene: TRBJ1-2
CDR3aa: ASSQGVSGYT

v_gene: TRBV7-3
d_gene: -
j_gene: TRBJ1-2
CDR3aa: ASSLNLQGEGYT

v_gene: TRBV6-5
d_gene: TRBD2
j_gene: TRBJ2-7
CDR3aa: ASSYGLAGGGEQY

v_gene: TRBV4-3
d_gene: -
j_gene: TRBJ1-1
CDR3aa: ASSQVTGMNTEAF

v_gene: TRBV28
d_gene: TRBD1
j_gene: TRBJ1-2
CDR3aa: ASYLSGTGVYGYT

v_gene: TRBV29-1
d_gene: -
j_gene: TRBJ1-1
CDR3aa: SALGRLNTEAF

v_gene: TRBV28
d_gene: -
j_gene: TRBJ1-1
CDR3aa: AGSTTGNTEAF

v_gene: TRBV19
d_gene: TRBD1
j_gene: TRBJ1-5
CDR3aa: ASSIQGVAGQPQH

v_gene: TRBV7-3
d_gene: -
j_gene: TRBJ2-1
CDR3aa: ASSALGERAPYNEQF

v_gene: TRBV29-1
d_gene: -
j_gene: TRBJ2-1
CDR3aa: SVVAFGGLVDYNEQF

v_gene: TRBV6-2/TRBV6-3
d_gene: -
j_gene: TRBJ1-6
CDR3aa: ASSYASSRNNSPLH

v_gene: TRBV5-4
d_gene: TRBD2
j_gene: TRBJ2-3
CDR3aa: ASSSKTSGTDTQY

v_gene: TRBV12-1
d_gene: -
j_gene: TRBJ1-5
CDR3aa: ASSWLEHSNQPQH

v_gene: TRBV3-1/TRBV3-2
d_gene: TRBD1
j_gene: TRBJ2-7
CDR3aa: ASSQAGERTGAHEQY

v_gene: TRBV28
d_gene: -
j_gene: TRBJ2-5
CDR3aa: ASSFGAETQY

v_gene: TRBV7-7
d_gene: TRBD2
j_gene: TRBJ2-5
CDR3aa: ASSPGLAGQETQY